What follows is one T cell receptor (beta chain) and its context. Its antigen is as yet unknown. This sample was taken from a study of T cells in Graves' hyperthyroidism and ophthalmopathy. Study results and caveats: From stable hyperthyroidism, ophthalmopathy was separated by a 13 V-J model.

CDR3 size: 18 residues. Trimming removed 1 base from V and 2 bases from J, with 18 bases in between. Germline CDR1 and CDR2: LGHDT and YNNKEL (reference sequence). Patients counted as stable if ophthalmopathy did not develop within 18 months. Hyperthyroidism was newly diagnosed in patients aged 18 to 65 (duration under 2 months). Using RNA transcripts as the source, TCR beta CDR3 regions were amplified. Primed by the HTBI set, a first-round RT-PCR was run on the TCR CDR3. Using its own MiXCR run on the multiplex PCR reads, TCRdb lists one record per CDR3 protein. Among some 440,000 distinct CDR3 sequences listed, about a sixth were seen once.

The receptor comes from a woman under 30 with Graves' hyperthyroidism. Material for sequencing was blood. The genes are TRBV3-1 and TRBJ1-5, with a tentative D call TRBD1 (6 bases). The CDR3 spells CASSQVGGAGGGNQPQHF. CDR3 in DNA: TGTGCCAGCAGCCAAGTAGGGGGTGCGGGGGGAGGCAATCAGCCCCAGCATTTT.